This T cell receptor beta chain was profiled in a study of CD8 T cells in ankylosing spondylitis. Study conclusions and caveats: Ankylosing spondylitis blood appeared to be characterized by a TCR beta motif of eight or nine highly homologous variants. Peripheral blood held disease-linked clones only at relatively low frequency, and these were CD8+. In synovial fluid and blood from reactive arthritis, some motif variants were previously reported.

TCRdb independently ran MiXCR on the 5' RACE reads; one entry per CDR3 protein. The sample has under 450,000 distinct CDR3 sequences, roughly a sixth seen once. The CDR3 contains 11 residues. Trimming stripped 6 bases from V and 4 bases from J, with 8 bases between. The germline V gene has CDR1 DFQATT and CDR2 SNEGSKA (reference sequence). This clonotype showed up just a few times. Its antigen is unidentified. Sequencing input: blood, either unsorted or a sorted T cell fraction (not recorded which). The clonotype originates from a male donor with ankylosing spondylitis. J is TRBJ2-3 and V is TRBV20-1, with a weak D call TRBD1 (6 bases). As DNA, the CDR3 is TGCAGTGCACAGGGTCCAGATACGCAGTATTTT. It encodes CSAQGPDTQYF.